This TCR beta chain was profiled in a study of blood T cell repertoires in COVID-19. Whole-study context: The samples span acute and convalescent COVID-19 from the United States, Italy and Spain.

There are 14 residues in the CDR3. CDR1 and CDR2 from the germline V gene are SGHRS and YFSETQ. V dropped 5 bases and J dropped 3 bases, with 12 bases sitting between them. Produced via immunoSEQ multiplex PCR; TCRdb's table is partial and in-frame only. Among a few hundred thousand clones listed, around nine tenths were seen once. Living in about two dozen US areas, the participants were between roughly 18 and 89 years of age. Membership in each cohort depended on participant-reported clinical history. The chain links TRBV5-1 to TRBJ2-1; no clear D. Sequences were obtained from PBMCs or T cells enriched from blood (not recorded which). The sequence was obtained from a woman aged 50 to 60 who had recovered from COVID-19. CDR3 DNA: TGCGCCAGCAGTTGGGTCGGGTACTACAATGAGCAGTTCTTC. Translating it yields CASSWVGYYNEQFF. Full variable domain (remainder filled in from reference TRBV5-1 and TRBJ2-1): KAGVTQTPRYLIKTRGQQVTLSCSPISGHRSVSWYQQTPGQGLQFLFEYFSETQRNKGNFPGRFSGRQFSNSRSEMNVSTLELGDSALYLCASSWVGYYNEQFFGPGTRLTVL.